This TCR beta chain was recovered during a study of PD-1 blockade in classical Hodgkin lymphoma. Time point of the sample: newly diagnosed, previously untreated cHL patient sample. Magnetic negative selection of thawed PBMCs was the method by which CD4+ T cells were purified. As concerns this clone: Its antigen remains unidentified.

Study outcomes and limitations: Reported findings placed baseline TCR diversity lower in newly diagnosed patients (compared with healthy donors).

The CDR3 has 14 amino acids. The V segment lost 5 bases and the J segment 1 base; nucleotides outside the gene matches: 2. Germline-derived CDR1 and CDR2 are SGHNT and YENEEA. TCRdb keeps only in-frame clones here, not all; method: immunoSEQ multiplex PCR. Found here are roughly 15,000 clones, about 90% of them singletons; the top ten hold 0.4% to 0.55%. The sequenced sample was CD4+ T cells from blood. The genes are TRBV11-3 and TRBJ2-7, with 10 bases identical to TRBD1. This clonotype originated in a human donor with classical Hodgkin lymphoma. The CDR3 region has the DNA TGTGCCAGCAGCGAGGGACAGGGGTCCTACGAGCAGTACTTC. Its translation: CASSEGQGSYEQYF.